The next 21 T cell receptor beta chains were all read from a single sample in a study of blood T cell repertoires in COVID-19. Data came from immunoSEQ multiplex PCR; TCRdb stores just in-frame clones and leaves some out. The table shows 300,000 to 500,000 clones, with approximately 90% occurring only once. The sequenced material came from PBMCs or T cells enriched from blood (not recorded which). The receptor source for this set is a woman aged 25-40 years with acute COVID-19.

This chain links TRBV5-1 with TRBJ1-5, with D unclear. The CDR3 is 14 amino acids. Trimming removed 0 bases at V and 6 bases at J, with 10 bases between. Per the germline V gene, CDR1 is SGHRS and CDR2 is YFSETQ. CDR3 DNA: TGCGCCAGCAGCTTGGCCCCAGAGGGTCAGCCCCAGCATTTT. Translated: CASSLAPEGQPQHF.

In its sample, this clone was seen once. The DNA for the CDR3 is TGTGCCAGCAGCACTAACGCGGGCATGGTCTACGAGCAGTACTTC. This sequence encodes CASSTNAGMVYEQYF. This chain links TRBV11-2 with TRBJ2-7; weak D call: TRBD2 (5 bases). The V gene's germline CDR1 is SGHAT and CDR2 FQNNGV. With 5 bases removed from V and 3 bases from J, the gap between germline ends came to 17 bases. This CDR3 is built from 15 residues.

The gene calls are TRBV2 and TRBJ1-1; no definite D call. CDR1 is SNHLY, CDR2 FYNNEI, per germline. The V end lost 4 bases, the J end lost 0 bases, and 6 bases lay between the germline ends. The CDR3 is made up of 13 amino acids. CDR3 coding DNA: TGTGCCAGCAGTGGACACCTGAACACTGAAGCTTTCTTT. Amino acid sequence: CASSGHLNTEAFF.

The genes are TRBV10-3 and TRBJ1-4; D perhaps matches TRBD1 (6 bases). The CDR3 covers 16 residues. The V end was cut by 3 bases, the J end by 4 bases, with 15 bases between. Germline values: CDR1 ENHRY, CDR2 SYGVKD. The DNA for the CDR3 is TGTGCCATCAGTGAACCTGGGGACACGGGTAATGAAAAACTGTTTTTT. Translation: CAISEPGDTGNEKLFF.

The CDR3 loop is CASSATGVTEAFF. CDR3 nucleotide sequence: TGTGCCAGCAGTGCCACAGGGGTCACTGAAGCTTTCTTT. The V and J genes are TRBV6-4 and TRBJ1-1; 7 nucleotides match TRBD1. Germline V CDR1 and CDR2: MRHNA, SNTAGT. This CDR3 region has 13 residues. V lost 4 bases to trimming and J lost 4 bases; unmatched junction nucleotides: 3.

The V call is TRBV6-1, the J call TRBJ2-4; perhaps TRBD1 as D (5 bases). Germline CDR1 and CDR2: MNHNS and SASEGT. V lost 2 bases, J lost 4 bases, and 18 bases lay in between. The CDR3 has 17 residues. CDR3 protein: CASSERRRQTPKNIQYF. The CDR3, as DNA: TGTGCCAGCAGTGAACGCAGGCGACAGACACCAAAAAACATTCAGTACTTC.

The chain has TRBV5-1 and TRBJ1-4, with TRBD1 matching 12 bases. Looked up from germline, CDR1 is SGHRS and CDR2 is YFSETQ. This CDR3 region has 17 residues. Germline trimming cut 4 bases from V and 2 bases from J; bases unmatched to any gene: 6. The CDR3 coding sequence is TGCGCCAGCAGCGAAGGGACAGGGGGCACTACTAATGAAAAACTGTTTTTT. Its protein is CASSEGTGGTTNEKLFF.

The chain joins TRBV18 to TRBJ2-3; D may be TRBD2 (6 bases). The CDR3 is made up of 16 amino acids. Germline CDR1 is KGHSH and CDR2 is LQKENI. Trimming shortened V by 3 bases and J by 3 bases, and 16 bases separated the two germline ends. The CDR3 nucleotides are TGTGCCAGCTCACCGAGGTCGGGGGATGGGACAGATACGCAGTATTTT. It is translated as CASSPRSGDGTDTQYF.

CDR3 residues: CASSDYRGTEKLFF. The CDR3 nucleotides are TGTGCCAGCAGTGATTATAGGGGCACTGAAAAACTGTTTTTT. V usage is TRBV6-1 and J usage is TRBJ1-4; tentative D call: TRBD1 (5 bases). CDR1 is MNHNS and CDR2 is SASEGT in the germline V gene. There are 14 residues in the CDR3. The ends were cut back, 3 bases at V and 7 bases at J, with 12 bases in the middle.

The rearrangement joins TRBV27 to TRBJ2-3; 8 nucleotides match TRBD2. This CDR3 is built from 15 residues. Trimming removed 6 bases from V and 3 bases from J; junction bases left unmatched: 8. The germline V gene encodes CDR1 MNHEY and CDR2 SMNVEV (reference sequence). The CDR3 DNA sequence: TGTGCCAGCAGACGGACTAGCTTCGAAACAGATACGCAGTATTTT. Protein sequence: CASRRTSFETDTQYF.

This chain joins TRBV29-1 and TRBJ2-7, with TRBD2 matching over 14 bases. V dropped 2 bases and J dropped 2; count of bases not matched to a gene: 8. From germline, CDR1 is SQVTM and CDR2 ANQGSEA. The CDR3 has 17 residues. The CDR3 region has the DNA TGCAGCGTTGAATCGACTAGCGGGGGGGCTGTAGCCTACGAGCAGTACTTC. Translating it yields CSVESTSGGAVAYEQYF.

This clone was counted only a few times. Other nucleotide sequences in the sample specify the same CDR3. The chain uses TRBV29-1 and TRBJ2-7; 11 bases line up with TRBD1. V lost 4 bases and J lost 3; bases outside the gene matches: 5. Germline V CDR1 and CDR2: SQVTM, ANQGSEA. The CDR3 extends over 14 amino acids. The CDR3 spells CSVVGTGGRYEQYF. CDR3 sequence (DNA): TGCAGCGTTGTGGGGACAGGGGGTCGCTACGAGCAGTACTTC.

The chain carries TRBV7-9 and TRBJ1-4; TRBD1 matches 8 bases. The CDR3 is made up of 14 amino acids. After removal of 5 bases from V and 8 bases from J, the junction contained 7 bases not matched to a gene. CDR1 and CDR2 from the germline V gene are SEHNR and FQNEAQ (reference sequence). CDR3 residues: CASSPDRAGEKLFF. The DNA of the CDR3 is TGTGCCAGCAGCCCGGACAGGGCTGGCGAAAAACTGTTTTTT.

The CDR3 protein is CASSYGGGGTGELFF. The CDR3 DNA follows: TGTGCCAGCAGTTATGGGGGCGGGGGAACCGGGGAGCTGTTTTTT. The chain joins TRBV6-5 to TRBJ2-2; D may be TRBD2 (7 bases). The CDR3 totals 15 residues. The ends were cut back, 3 bases at V and 5 bases at J, with 13 bases in the middle. Germline CDR1 MNHEY, CDR2 SVGAGI.

V and J are TRBV6-1 and TRBJ1-5; D remains ambiguous. Deletions cut 2 bases from V and 7 bases from J, with 12 bases between. Germline V gives CDR1 MNHNS, CDR2 SASEGT. This CDR3 contains 14 residues. DNA for the CDR3: TGTGCCAGCAGTGAACTATATAATTCGCAGCCCCAGCATTTT. This encodes CASSELYNSQPQHF.

This clone showed up just a few times. The chain uses TRBV6-5 and TRBJ1-1, with 7 positions matching TRBD1. V was pared by 8 bases and J by 7 bases, with 7 bases of the junction left unmatched. The CDR3 extends over 12 amino acids. From germline, CDR1 is MNHEY and CDR2 SVGAGI. For the CDR3, the DNA is TGTGCCAGCCTAGACAGGGCTTATGAAGCTTTCTTT. Translated: CASLDRAYEAFF.

This clone was counted only a few times. V is TRBV13 and J is TRBJ2-7; 15 bases are a match to TRBD2. Losses at the gene ends were 5 bases for V and 6 bases for J; bases not matched to a gene: 17. Germline V gene data show CDR1 as PRHDT and CDR2 as FYEKMQ (reference sequence). The CDR3 spans 19 residues. CDR3 sequence reads: CASSPIGGLAGGPSREQYF. In DNA, the CDR3 is TGTGCCAGCAGCCCTATTGGCGGACTAGCGGGGGGGCCGTCACGCGAGCAGTACTTC.

V and J are TRBV10-3 and TRBJ1-5; 8 nucleotides agree with TRBD1. Germline CDR1 is ENHRY and CDR2 is SYGVKD. The CDR3 consists of 17 residues. Trimming cost V 0 bases and J 2 bases; bases outside gene matches: 6. The CDR3 is CAISESTGVVGNQPQHF. CDR3 DNA: TGTGCCATCAGTGAGTCGACAGGGGTGGTGGGCAATCAGCCCCAGCATTTT.

V usage is TRBV15 and J usage is TRBJ1-2; the D gene is possibly TRBD1 (6 bases). From germline, CDR1 is LNHNV and CDR2 YYDKDF (reference sequence). This CDR3 has 14 residues. V was trimmed by 4 bases and J by 8 bases, leaving 17 bases between them. This CDR3 is CATSKGRNRVGYTF. CDR3 nucleotides: TGTGCCACCAGCAAAGGACGTAACAGGGTCGGCTACACCTTC. The full variable domain, its missing parts supplied by reference TRBV15 and TRBJ1-2, is DAMVIQNPRYQVTQFGKPVTLSCSQTLNHNVMYWYQQKSSQAPKLLFHYYDKDFNNEADTPDNFQSRRPNTSFCFLDIRSPGLGDTAMYLCATSKGRNRVGYTFGSGTRLTVV.

This clone has only one observation. The V and J genes are TRBV7-2 and TRBJ1-2, with 7 bases matching TRBD1. Germline V gives CDR1 SGHTA, CDR2 FQGNSA. Trimming at V came to 4 bases and at J to 6 bases, leaving 14 bases not matched to a gene. The CDR3 is made up of 16 amino acids. The CDR3 spells CASSSGQPRSGDGYTF. The CDR3 nucleotides read TGTGCCAGCAGCTCGGGACAGCCGCGGTCGGGAGATGGCTACACCTTC.

The chain carries TRBV30 and TRBJ1-1; a weak D match, TRBD1 (5 bases). Trimming removed 4 bases from V and 4 bases from J, with 16 bases in between. Germline CDR1 reads GTSNPN; CDR2 reads SVGIG (reference sequence). This CDR3 region has 14 residues. For the CDR3, the DNA is TGTGCCTGGACGGTCAGGGCCGGGGGCACTGAAGCTTTCTTT. Translated: CAWTVRAGGTEAFF.